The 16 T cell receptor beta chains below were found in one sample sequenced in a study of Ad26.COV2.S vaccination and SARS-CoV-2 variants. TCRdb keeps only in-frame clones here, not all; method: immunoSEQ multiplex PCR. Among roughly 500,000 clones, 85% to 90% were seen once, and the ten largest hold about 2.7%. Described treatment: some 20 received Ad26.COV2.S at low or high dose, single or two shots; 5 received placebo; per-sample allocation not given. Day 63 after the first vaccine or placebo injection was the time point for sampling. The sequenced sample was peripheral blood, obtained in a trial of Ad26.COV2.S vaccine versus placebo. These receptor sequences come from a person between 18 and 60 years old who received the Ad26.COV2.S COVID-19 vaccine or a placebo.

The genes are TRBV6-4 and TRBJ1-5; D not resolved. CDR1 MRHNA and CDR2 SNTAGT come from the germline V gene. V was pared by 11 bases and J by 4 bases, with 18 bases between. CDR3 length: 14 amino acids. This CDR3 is CARIRSSDNQPQHF. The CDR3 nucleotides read TGTGCCCGCATCCGGAGCAGCGATAATCAGCCCCAGCATTTT.

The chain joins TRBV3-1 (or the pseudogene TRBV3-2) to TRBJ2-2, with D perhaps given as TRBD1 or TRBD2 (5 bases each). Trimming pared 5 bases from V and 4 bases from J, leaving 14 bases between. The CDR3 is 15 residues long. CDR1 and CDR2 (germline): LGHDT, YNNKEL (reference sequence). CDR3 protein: CASSKRGGSTGELFF. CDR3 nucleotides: TGTGCCAGCAGCAAGAGGGGTGGATCCACCGGGGAGCTGTTTTTT.

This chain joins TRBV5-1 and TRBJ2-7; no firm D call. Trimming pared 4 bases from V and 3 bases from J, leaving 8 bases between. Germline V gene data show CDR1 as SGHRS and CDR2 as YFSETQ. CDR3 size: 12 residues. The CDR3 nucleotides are TGCGCCAGCAGCCCAGAGTACTACGAGCAGTACGTC. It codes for CASSPEYYEQYV.

CDR3 nucleotide sequence: TGTGCCAGCAGTTTCTCGGGAGTTGAGGGCTACACCTTC. This sequence encodes CASSFSGVEGYTF. The chain has TRBV27 and TRBJ1-2; D uncertain. Deletions cut 3 bases from V and 8 bases from J, with 13 bases between. The V gene's germline CDR1 is MNHEY and CDR2 SMNVEV (reference sequence). The CDR3 is made up of 13 amino acids.

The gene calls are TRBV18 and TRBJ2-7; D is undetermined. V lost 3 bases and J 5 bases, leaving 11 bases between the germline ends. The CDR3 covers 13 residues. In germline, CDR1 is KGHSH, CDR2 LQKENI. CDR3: CASSPALFHEQYV. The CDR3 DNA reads TGTGCCAGCTCACCTGCTTTGTTCCACGAGCAGTACGTC.

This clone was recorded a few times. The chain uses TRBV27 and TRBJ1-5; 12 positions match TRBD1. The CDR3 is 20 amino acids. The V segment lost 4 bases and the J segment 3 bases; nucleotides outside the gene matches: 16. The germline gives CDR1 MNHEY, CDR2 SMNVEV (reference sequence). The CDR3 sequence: CASSSYHPGQGASVNQPQHF. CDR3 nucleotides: TGTGCCAGCAGTTCCTACCACCCGGGACAGGGGGCGTCCGTCAATCAGCCCCAGCATTTT.

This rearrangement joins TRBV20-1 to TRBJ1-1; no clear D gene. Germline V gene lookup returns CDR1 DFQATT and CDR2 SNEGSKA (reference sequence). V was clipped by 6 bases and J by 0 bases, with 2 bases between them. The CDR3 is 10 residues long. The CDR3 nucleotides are TGCAGTGCACTGAACACTGAAGCTTTCTTT. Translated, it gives CSALNTEAFF.

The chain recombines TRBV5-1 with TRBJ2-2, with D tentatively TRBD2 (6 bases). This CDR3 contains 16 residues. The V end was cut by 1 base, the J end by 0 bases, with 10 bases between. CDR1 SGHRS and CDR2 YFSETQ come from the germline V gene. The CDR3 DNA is TGCGCCAGCAGCTTGACTAGCAGAGCGAACACCGGGGAGCTGTTTTTT. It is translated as CASSLTSRANTGELFF.

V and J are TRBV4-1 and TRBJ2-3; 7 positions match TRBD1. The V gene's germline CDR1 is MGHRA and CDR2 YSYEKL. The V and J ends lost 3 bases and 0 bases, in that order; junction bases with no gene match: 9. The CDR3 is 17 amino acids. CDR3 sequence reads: CASSQVPGQPSTDTQYF. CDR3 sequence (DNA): TGCGCCAGCAGCCAGGTACCGGGACAGCCGAGCACAGATACGCAGTATTTT.

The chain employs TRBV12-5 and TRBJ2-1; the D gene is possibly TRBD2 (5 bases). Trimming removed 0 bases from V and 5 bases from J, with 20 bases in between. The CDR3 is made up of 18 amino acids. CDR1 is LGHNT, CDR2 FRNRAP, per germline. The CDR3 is CASGLVGIVGATDNEQFF. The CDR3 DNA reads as TGTGCTAGTGGTTTGGTAGGGATAGTGGGAGCTACAGACAATGAGCAGTTCTTC.

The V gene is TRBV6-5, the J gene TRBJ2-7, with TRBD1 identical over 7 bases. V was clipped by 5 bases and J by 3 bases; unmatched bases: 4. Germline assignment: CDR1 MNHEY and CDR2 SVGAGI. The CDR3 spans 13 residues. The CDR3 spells CASSRGQYYEQYV. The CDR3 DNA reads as TGTGCCAGCAGTCGGGGACAGTACTACGAGCAGTACGTC.

CDR3 sequence reads: CASSPTGLYTGELFF. The CDR3 nucleotides are TGTGCCAGCAGCCCGACAGGCTTGTACACCGGGGAGCTGTTTTTT. V is TRBV7-9 and J is TRBJ2-2; a weak D match, TRBD1 (6 bases). There are 15 residues in the CDR3. Trimming pared 5 bases from V and 3 bases from J, leaving 13 bases between. Germline CDR1 and CDR2: SEHNR and FQNEAQ (reference sequence).

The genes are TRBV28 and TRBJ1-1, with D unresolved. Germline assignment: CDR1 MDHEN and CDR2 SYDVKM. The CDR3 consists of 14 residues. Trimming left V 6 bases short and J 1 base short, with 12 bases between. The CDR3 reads CASSLLIQNTEAFF. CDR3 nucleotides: TGTGCCAGCAGCCTACTAATCCAGAACACTGAAGCTTTCTTT.

The CDR3 loop is CASCDKGGSEKLFF. The CDR3 DNA follows: TGTGCCAGTTGTGATAAAGGAGGATCGGAAAAACTGTTTTTT. The J gene is TRBJ1-4, the V gene TRBV19; D gene uncertain. This CDR3 has 14 residues. Trimming took off 8 bases at V and 8 bases at J, with 18 bases between the two ends. From germline, CDR1 is LNHDA and CDR2 SQIVND (reference sequence).

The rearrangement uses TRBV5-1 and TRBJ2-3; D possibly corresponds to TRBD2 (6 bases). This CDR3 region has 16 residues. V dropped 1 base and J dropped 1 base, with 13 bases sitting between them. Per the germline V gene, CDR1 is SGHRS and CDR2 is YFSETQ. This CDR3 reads CASSLWGVAGTDTQYF. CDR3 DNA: TGCGCCAGCAGCTTGTGGGGGGTAGCGGGCACAGATACGCAGTATTTT.

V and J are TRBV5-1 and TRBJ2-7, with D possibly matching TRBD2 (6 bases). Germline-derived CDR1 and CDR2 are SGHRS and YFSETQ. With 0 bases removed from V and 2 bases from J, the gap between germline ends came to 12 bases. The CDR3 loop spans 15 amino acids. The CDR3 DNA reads TGCGCCAGCAGCTTGGAACCGGGGGAGGCCTACGAGCAGTACTTC. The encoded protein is CASSLEPGEAYEQYF.